The clone carrying this T cell receptor (beta chain) was recorded a few times. Antigen specificity is unknown. This sample was taken from a study of CD8 T cells in ankylosing spondylitis. Each TCR beta library was made by quantitative 5'-RACE that incorporated molecular barcodes. Using its own MiXCR run on the 5' RACE reads, TCRdb lists one record per CDR3 protein. The sample contains hundreds of thousands of distinct CDR3 sequences, about 12% of which appear only once. V was pared by 11 bases and J by 1 base, with 6 bases of the junction left unmatched. In germline, CDR1 is SNHLY, CDR2 FYNNEI. This CDR3 has 14 residues. Notes on the study in general: Peripheral blood samples showed relatively rare disease-linked clones, and these clones were CD8+. The study looked at matched synovial fluid samples from ankylosing spondylitis patients. Disease-linked clones were reported to be significantly enriched there. Both synovial fluid and blood in reactive arthritis had previously been reported to carry some motif variants. There was a TCR beta motif, made of eight highly homologous variants, that appeared characteristic of ankylosing spondylitis blood.

V usage is TRBV2 and J usage is TRBJ1-1, with 11 bases fitting TRBD1. The sequence came from a male donor with ankylosing spondylitis. Sequenced input: blood, either unsorted or a sorted T cell fraction (not recorded which). CDR3 DNA: TGTGCCTTCGGACAGGGGGCGTCGAACACTGAAGCTTTCTTT. This translates into CAFGQGASNTEAFF.